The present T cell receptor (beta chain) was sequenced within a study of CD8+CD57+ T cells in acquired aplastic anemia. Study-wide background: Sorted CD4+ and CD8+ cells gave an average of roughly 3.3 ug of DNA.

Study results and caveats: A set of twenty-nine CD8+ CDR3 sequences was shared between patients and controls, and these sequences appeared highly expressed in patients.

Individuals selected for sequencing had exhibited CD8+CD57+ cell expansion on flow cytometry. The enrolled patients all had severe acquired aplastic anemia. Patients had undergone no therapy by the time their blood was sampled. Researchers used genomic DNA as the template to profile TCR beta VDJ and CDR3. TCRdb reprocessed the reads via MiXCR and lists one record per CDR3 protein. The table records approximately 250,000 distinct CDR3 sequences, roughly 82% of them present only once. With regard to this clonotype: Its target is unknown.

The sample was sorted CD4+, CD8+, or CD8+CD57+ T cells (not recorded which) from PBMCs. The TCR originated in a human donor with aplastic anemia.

CDR3 sequence reads: CASSSRRREHRGAQFF. CDR3 in DNA: TGTGCCAGCAGCTCGCGTCGACGAGAACACCGGGGAGCTCAGTTCTTC. This chain joins TRBV7-3 and TRBJ2-1; maybe TRBD2 (5 bases). Germline CDR1 reads SGHTA; CDR2 reads FQGTGA. CDR3 length: 16 residues. Trimming took 4 bases from V and 13 from J, leaving 26 bases between them.